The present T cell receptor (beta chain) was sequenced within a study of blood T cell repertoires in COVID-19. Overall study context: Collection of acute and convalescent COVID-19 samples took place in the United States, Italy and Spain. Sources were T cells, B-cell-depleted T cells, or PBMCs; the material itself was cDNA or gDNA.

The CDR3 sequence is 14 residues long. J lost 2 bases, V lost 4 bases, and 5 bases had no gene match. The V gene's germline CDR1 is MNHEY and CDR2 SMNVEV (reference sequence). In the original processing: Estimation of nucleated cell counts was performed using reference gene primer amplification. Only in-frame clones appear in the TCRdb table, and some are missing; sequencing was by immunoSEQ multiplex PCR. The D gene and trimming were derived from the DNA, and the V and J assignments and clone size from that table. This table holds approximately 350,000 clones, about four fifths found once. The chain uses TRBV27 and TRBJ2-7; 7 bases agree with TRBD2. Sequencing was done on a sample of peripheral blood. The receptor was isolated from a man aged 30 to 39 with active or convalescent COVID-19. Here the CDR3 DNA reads TGTGCCAGCAGTTCTAAGGGGAGGGCCTACGAGCAGTACTTC. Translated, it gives CASSSKGRAYEQYF.